This T cell receptor (beta chain) is drawn from a study of siplizumab effects on memory and regulatory T cells. V trimming: 7 bases; J trimming: 10 bases; junction bases outside the gene matches: 6. Germline V CDR1 and CDR2: MNHEY, SVGAGI. CDR3 length: 11 residues. Study-level findings and limits: Sequences below about 10^-5 frequency were poorly captured, and few alloreactive clones mapped to unstimulated subsets.

Worth noting for this clone: Its target is not known.

Repertoires were generated with immunoSEQ multiplex PCR, while TCRdb's copy carries only in-frame clones and drops some. The sample comprises 90,000 to 95,000 clones, approximately 97% of which are singletons, and roughly 0.031% rests with the top ten. V is TRBV6-5 and J is TRBJ1-1; 7 bases are shared with TRBD1. The sequenced sample consisted of naive CD4+ T cells sorted from blood. The TCR originated in a human donor in good health. CDR3 nucleotides: TGTGCCAGCAAAAGGGGGCTTCGAGCTTTCTTT. Translated, it gives CASKRGLRAFF.